Listed below are T cell receptor beta chains from one sample, sequenced in a study of T cells in Graves' hyperthyroidism and ophthalmopathy. In TCRdb, the multiplex PCR reads were re-called with MiXCR into one record per CDR3 protein. Among about 290,000 distinct CDR3 sequences listed, approximately 13% were seen once. The specimen was blood. All receptors derive from a woman between 35 and 50 years old with Graves' hyperthyroidism. CDR3s include the opening cysteine and the closing phenylalanine or tryptophan. The order of the fields is D gene, V gene, clone size, J gene, CDR3 protein, CDR3 DNA. The D gene is left open where the match is weak. Only some rows state a clone size, as once, few, many or a class for expanded clones.

.,TRBV9,many,TRBJ2-5,CASSVNIGETQYF,TGTGCCAGCAGCGTAAACATCGGGGAGACCCAGTACTTC
.,TRBV6-1,few,TRBJ2-3,CASTTGFSTDTQYF,TGTGCCAGCACCACAGGGTTTAGCACAGATACGCAGTATTTT
.,TRBV10-3,many,TRBJ1-4,CAISEGEKLFF,TGTGCCATCAGTGAGGGGGAAAAACTGTTTTTT
.,TRBV15,.,TRBJ1-3,CATSTPGTVSGNTIYF,TGTGCCACCAGCACCCCCGGGACCGTGTCTGGAAACACCATATATTTT
TRBD2,TRBV10-3,.,TRBJ2-7,CAISGMTSGSYEQYF,TGTGCCATCAGTGGAATGACTAGCGGCTCCTACGAGCAGTACTTC
.,TRBV20-1,many,TRBJ2-2,CSANDRSYTGELFF,TGCAGTGCCAACGACCGGTCCTACACCGGGGAGCTGTTTTTT
.,TRBV6-1,few,TRBJ1-2,CASRPRPGVGYTF,TGTGCCAGCAGACCGCGGCCCGGCGTAGGCTACACCTTC
.,TRBV20-1,many,TRBJ2-7,CSAIQTDYEQYF,TGCAGTGCTATTCAGACTGACTACGAGCAGTACTTC
.,TRBV9,many,TRBJ1-3,CASSDSFTGNTIYF,TGTGCCAGCAGCGACAGTTTTACCGGAAACACCATATATTTT
.,TRBV29-1,many,TRBJ2-7,CSVVLDRSLSYEQYF,TGCAGCGTTGTCCTCGACAGGAGTCTTTCCTACGAGCAGTACTTC
TRBD2,TRBV24-1,many,TRBJ2-1,CATSDSGRAGNEQFF,TGTGCCACCAGTGATAGCGGGAGGGCCGGGAATGAGCAGTTCTTC
.,TRBV2,many,TRBJ1-2,CASSESRRNYGYTF,TGTGCCAGCAGTGAAAGCAGACGCAACTATGGCTACACCTTC
TRBD2,TRBV30,.,TRBJ2-3,CARTSGASWDTQYF,TGTGCCAGAACTAGCGGGGCGAGTTGGGATACGCAGTATTTT
.,TRBV5-1,.,TRBJ2-2,CASSFPGAGELFF,TGCGCCAGCAGCTTCCCAGGCGCCGGGGAGCTGTTTTTT
.,TRBV7-8,many,TRBJ1-3,CASSLSKGTTGNTIYF,TGTGCCAGCAGCCTGAGTAAGGGAACTACTGGAAACACCATATATTTT
TRBD1,TRBV4-1,.,TRBJ2-5,CASSQVSQGGPGTQYF,TGCGCCAGCAGCCAAGTGTCACAGGGGGGTCCGGGGACCCAGTACTTC
.,TRBV19,few,TRBJ1-5,CASSVVRGQPQHF,TGTGCCAGTAGTGTAGTGAGGGGGCAGCCCCAGCATTTT
.,TRBV20-1,many,TRBJ2-5,CSASGGTRGETQYF,TGCAGTGCTAGTGGCGGGACTCGGGGAGAGACCCAGTACTTC
.,TRBV6-1,many,TRBJ1-1,CASSTPGRGTEAFF,TGTGCCAGCAGCACCCCGGGGCGTGGAACTGAAGCTTTCTTT
TRBD2,TRBV13,many,TRBJ2-3,CASSLGIRASGSPDTQYF,TGTGCCAGCAGCTTAGGGATACGGGCTAGCGGGAGCCCAGATACGCAGTATTTT
TRBD2,TRBV27,once,TRBJ2-2,CASRLLAGASGELFF,TGTGCCAGCAGATTACTAGCGGGAGCGTCCGGGGAGCTGTTTTTT
.,TRBV7-2,many,TRBJ2-3,CASSRRVSTDTQYF,TGTGCCAGCAGCCGTAGAGTGAGCACAGATACGCAGTATTTT
.,TRBV7-2,many,TRBJ2-3,CASSLDGRNTQYF,TGTGCCAGCAGCTTAGATGGCAGAAATACGCAGTATTTT
.,TRBV12-3/TRBV12-4,few,TRBJ2-2,CASSRQLGNTGELFF,TGTGCCAGCAGTCGACAGTTGGGGAACACCGGGGAGCTGTTTTTT
.,TRBV7-9,many,TRBJ1-2,CASSLIIQSYGYTF,TGTGCCAGCAGCTTAATCATACAGAGCTATGGCTACACCTTC
.,TRBV25-1,.,TRBJ1-3,CATEDQGLSGNTIYF,TGTGCCACCGAGGACCAGGGGCTCTCTGGAAACACCATATATTTT
.,TRBV7-7,many,TRBJ2-7,CASSLDREGEQYF,TGTGCTAGCAGCTTAGACAGGGAGGGCGAGCAGTACTTC
TRBD1,TRBV11-2,many,TRBJ2-3,CASKRVGTGQLGTDTQYF,TGTGCCAGCAAACGGGTGGGGACAGGACAATTAGGCACAGATACGCAGTATTTT
TRBD1,TRBV6-1,many,TRBJ1-2,CASRHDRAYGYTF,TGTGCCAGCAGACATGACAGGGCCTATGGCTACACCTTC
.,TRBV3-1,many,TRBJ1-5,CASSAYSGQPQHF,TGTGCCAGCAGCGCGTATTCTGGTCAGCCCCAGCATTTT
TRBD2,TRBV20-1,once,TRBJ2-1,CSATLAGGQFF,TGCAGTGCTACCCTAGCGGGGGGGCAGTTCTTC
.,TRBV12-3/TRBV12-4,many,TRBJ2-5,CASSSVGPPYF,TGTGCCAGCAGCTCTGTGGGGCCACCGTACTTC
.,TRBV12-3/TRBV12-4,many,TRBJ1-5,CASSLPSNQPQHF,TGTGCCAGCAGCCTCCCAAGCAATCAGCCCCAGCATTTT
TRBD1,TRBV3-1,.,TRBJ1-1,CASSQGRTGPNTEAFF,TGTGCCAGCAGCCAAGGTAGGACAGGACCGAACACTGAAGCTTTCTTT
TRBD1,TRBV2,many,TRBJ2-1,CASGQGSYNEQFF,TGTGCCAGCGGACAGGGGTCTTACAATGAGCAGTTCTTC
.,TRBV5-1,many,TRBJ2-1,CASSLVGQPHNEQFF,TGCGCCAGCAGCTTGGTGGGGCAGCCTCACAATGAGCAGTTCTTC
.,TRBV15,few,TRBJ2-1,CATSRDAGVSYNEQFF,TGTGCCACCAGCAGAGATGCCGGGGTCTCCTACAATGAGCAGTTCTTC
.,TRBV6-2/TRBV6-3,many,TRBJ1-1,CASSRRDGSNSEAFF,TGTGCCAGCAGTCGTCGGGACGGATCTAACTCTGAAGCTTTCTTT
TRBD1,TRBV7-9,many,TRBJ2-5,CASSSPKQGAAKVTQYF,TGTGCCAGCAGCTCCCCGAAACAGGGGGCTGCAAAAGTGACCCAGTACTTC
.,TRBV5-6,few,TRBJ1-1,CASSKITGRAEAFF,TGTGCCAGCAGCAAAATTACAGGGAGGGCTGAAGCTTTCTTT
.,TRBV5-4,few,TRBJ1-1,CASSLAGLEAFF,TGTGCCAGCAGTCTGGCGGGTCTTGAAGCTTTCTTT
TRBD2,TRBV20-1,many,TRBJ2-7,CSARDRGLARNYEQYF,TGCAGTGCTAGAGATCGGGGACTAGCGAGGAATTACGAGCAGTACTTC
TRBD1,TRBV27,many,TRBJ1-2,CASSLSGQGERGYTF,TGTGCCAGCAGTCTCTCGGGACAGGGGGAGAGAGGCTACACCTTC
TRBD2,TRBV2,many,TRBJ2-5,CASEGTSGKETQYF,TGTGCCAGCGAAGGGACTAGCGGAAAAGAGACCCAGTACTTC